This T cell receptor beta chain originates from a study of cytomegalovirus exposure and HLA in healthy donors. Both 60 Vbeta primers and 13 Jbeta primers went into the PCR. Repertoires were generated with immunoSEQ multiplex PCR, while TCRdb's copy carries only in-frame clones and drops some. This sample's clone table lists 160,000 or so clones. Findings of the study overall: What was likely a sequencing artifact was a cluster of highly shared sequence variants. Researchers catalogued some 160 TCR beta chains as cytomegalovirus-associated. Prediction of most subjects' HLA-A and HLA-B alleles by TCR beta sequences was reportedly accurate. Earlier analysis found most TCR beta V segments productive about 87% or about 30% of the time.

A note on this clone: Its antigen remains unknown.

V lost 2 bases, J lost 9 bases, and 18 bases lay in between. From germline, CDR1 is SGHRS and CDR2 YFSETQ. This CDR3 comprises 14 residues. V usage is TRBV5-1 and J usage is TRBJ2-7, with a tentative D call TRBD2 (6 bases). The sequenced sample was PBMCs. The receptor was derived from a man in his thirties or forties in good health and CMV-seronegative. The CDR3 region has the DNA TGCGCCAGCAGCTTTGGGGACCTGAATAGCGGGCAGTACTTC. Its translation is CASSFGDLNSGQYF.